A selection of T cell receptor beta chains follows, all from one sample in a study of lymphopenia after photon versus proton radiotherapy. Clones were read by immunoSEQ multiplex PCR, and TCRdb kept only the in-frame ones, dropping some. The table lists approximately 45,000 clones, over 75% of them singletons. This specimen consisted of peripheral blood, obtained from a patient treated with photon-based radiotherapy. The receptors shown here come from a man aged 35 to 55 with gastric cancer. Both conserved end residues are part of each CDR3. Fields, in order: J gene, V gene, CDR3 length, D gene, clone size, CDR3 DNA, CDR3 protein. A D gene is named only where the DNA matches it firmly. Only part of the rows carry a size: once, few, many, or a class if the clone is expanded.

j_gene: TRBJ2-2; v_gene: TRBV4-3; len: 14; d_gene: .; abundance: .; CDR3nt: TGCGCCAGCAGCCAAGTGGGAAACACCGGGGAGCTGTTTTTT; CDR3aa: CASSQVGNTGELFF
j_gene: TRBJ2-2; v_gene: TRBV19; len: 12; d_gene: .; abundance: .; CDR3nt: TGTGCCAGTACCAGGGTGGCCGGGGAGCTGTTTTTT; CDR3aa: CASTRVAGELFF
j_gene: TRBJ1-2; v_gene: TRBV6-5; len: 14; d_gene: TRBD1; abundance: .; CDR3nt: TGTGCCAGCAGCCCCAGGGGGGTTGGCTATGGCTACACCTTC; CDR3aa: CASSPRGVGYGYTF
j_gene: TRBJ2-2; v_gene: TRBV29-1; len: 16; d_gene: .; abundance: .; CDR3nt: TGCAGCGTTCCCGTGTTGAAGGGTGGGGTGACCGGGGAGCTGTTTTTT; CDR3aa: CSVPVLKGGVTGELFF
j_gene: TRBJ1-2; v_gene: TRBV9; len: 17; d_gene: TRBD1; abundance: .; CDR3nt: TGTGCCAGCAGCGCGGGGGGAGACAGGGAAAGTTTCTATGGCTACACCTTC; CDR3aa: CASSAGGDRESFYGYTF
j_gene: TRBJ2-3; v_gene: TRBV2; len: 14; d_gene: .; abundance: once; CDR3nt: TGTGCCAGCAGTGGGACAATCAGCACAGATACGCAGTATTTT; CDR3aa: CASSGTISTDTQYF
j_gene: TRBJ2-5; v_gene: TRBV29-1; len: 14; d_gene: TRBD2; abundance: .; CDR3nt: TGCAGCGTAAGCCCCCGACTAGCGGAGGAGACCCAGTACTTC; CDR3aa: CSVSPRLAEETQYF
j_gene: TRBJ2-5; v_gene: TRBV5-5; len: 13; d_gene: TRBD2; abundance: .; CDR3nt: TGTGCCAGCAGCAGCGGGGTAGGGGAGACCCAGTACTTC; CDR3aa: CASSSGVGETQYF
j_gene: TRBJ2-5; v_gene: TRBV4-2; len: 17; d_gene: .; abundance: once; CDR3nt: TGTGCCAGCAGCCAAGAAGGTCTGGCGGGGACCCCCGGGACCCAGTACTTC; CDR3aa: CASSQEGLAGTPGTQYF
j_gene: TRBJ2-3; v_gene: TRBV5-6; len: 15; d_gene: TRBD1; abundance: .; CDR3nt: TGTGCCAGCAGCACCGGGACAGGCGGCACAGATACGCAGTATTTT; CDR3aa: CASSTGTGGTDTQYF
j_gene: TRBJ1-6; v_gene: TRBV5-5; len: 16; d_gene: .; abundance: .; CDR3nt: TGTGCCAGCAGCCGAACGGGACCCTCCACCCCGACAGCCCTCCACTTT; CDR3aa: CASSRTGPSTPTALHF
j_gene: TRBJ2-7; v_gene: TRBV4-3; len: 15; d_gene: TRBD1; abundance: once; CDR3nt: TGCGCCAGCAGCCAAGAGAGAGGACAGGCCTACGAGCAGTACTTC; CDR3aa: CASSQERGQAYEQYF
j_gene: TRBJ1-2; v_gene: TRBV4-2; len: 14; d_gene: .; abundance: .; CDR3nt: TGTGCCAGCAGTGATTTGGGAGGGGAAAATGGCTACACCTTC; CDR3aa: CASSDLGGENGYTF
j_gene: TRBJ1-2; v_gene: TRBV6-5; len: 14; d_gene: TRBD1; abundance: .; CDR3nt: TGTGCCAGCAGGTCCCCCGGGACAGCAAATGGCTACACCTTC; CDR3aa: CASRSPGTANGYTF
j_gene: TRBJ1-1; v_gene: TRBV14; len: 15; d_gene: TRBD1; abundance: .; CDR3nt: TGTGCCAGCAGCCTTCTCGGGACAGCGAACACTGAAGCTTTCTTT; CDR3aa: CASSLLGTANTEAFF
j_gene: TRBJ2-3; v_gene: TRBV5-8; len: 15; d_gene: .; abundance: .; CDR3nt: TGTGCCAGCAGCTTTGGTATCCTACGGAGGGATACGCAGTATTTT; CDR3aa: CASSFGILRRDTQYF
j_gene: TRBJ2-7; v_gene: TRBV2; len: 15; d_gene: TRBD2; abundance: .; CDR3nt: TGTGCCAGCAATCAAATAGCGGGGGCATCCTACGAGCAGTACTTC; CDR3aa: CASNQIAGASYEQYF
j_gene: TRBJ2-4; v_gene: TRBV7-7; len: 16; d_gene: .; abundance: .; CDR3nt: TGTGCTAGCAGCTTAGTACTTTGTAGAGCCAAAAACATTCAGTACTTC; CDR3aa: CASSLVLCRAKNIQYF
j_gene: TRBJ2-6; v_gene: TRBV15; len: 16; d_gene: .; abundance: .; CDR3nt: TGTGCCACCAGCAGAGACCACCTTATGGGGGCCAACGTCCTGACTTTC; CDR3aa: CATSRDHLMGANVLTF
j_gene: TRBJ2-3; v_gene: TRBV6-5; len: 14; d_gene: .; abundance: .; CDR3nt: TGTGCCAGCAGTAGGGGGGCCAAGACAGATACGCAGTATTTT; CDR3aa: CASSRGAKTDTQYF
j_gene: TRBJ1-4; v_gene: TRBV19; len: 18; d_gene: TRBD1; abundance: .; CDR3nt: TGTGCCAGTAGTTCCACCGGGACAGGCCTTCCCGGCGGTGAAAAACTGTTTTTT; CDR3aa: CASSSTGTGLPGGEKLFF
j_gene: TRBJ1-2; v_gene: TRBV6-1; len: 14; d_gene: .; abundance: .; CDR3nt: TGTGCCAGCAGTGAATATGGGGGATCGGATGGCTACACCTTC; CDR3aa: CASSEYGGSDGYTF
j_gene: TRBJ2-2; v_gene: TRBV6-5; len: 14; d_gene: .; abundance: .; CDR3nt: TGTGCCAGCAGGGCCCGACTGGACACCGGGGAGCTGTTTTTT; CDR3aa: CASRARLDTGELFF
j_gene: TRBJ2-1; v_gene: TRBV11-3; len: 15; d_gene: TRBD1; abundance: .; CDR3nt: TGTGCCAGCAGCAAAGGGGGACAGGGGTCGGGTGAGCAGTTCTTC; CDR3aa: CASSKGGQGSGEQFF
j_gene: TRBJ1-4; v_gene: TRBV27; len: 14; d_gene: TRBD1; abundance: .; CDR3nt: TGTGCCAGCAGGACAGGGGCTAGGGGGGAAAAACTGTTTTTT; CDR3aa: CASRTGARGEKLFF
j_gene: TRBJ2-5; v_gene: TRBV6-4; len: 15; d_gene: TRBD1; abundance: .; CDR3nt: TGTGCCAGCAGTCCCGGGACAGGGGGCCAAGAGACCCAGTACTTC; CDR3aa: CASSPGTGGQETQYF
j_gene: TRBJ1-5; v_gene: TRBV28; len: 14; d_gene: .; abundance: .; CDR3nt: TGTGCCAGCAGTTTAGGGGGGGAGAATCAGCCCCAGCATTTT; CDR3aa: CASSLGGENQPQHF
j_gene: TRBJ1-4; v_gene: TRBV11-2; len: 15; d_gene: .; abundance: .; CDR3nt: TGTGCCAGCAGCTTAGGCAGGGGCGGAGGTGAAAAACTGTTTTTT; CDR3aa: CASSLGRGGGEKLFF
j_gene: TRBJ1-3; v_gene: TRBV2; len: 14; d_gene: .; abundance: .; CDR3nt: TGTGCCAGCAGTGAGGGGGGGACTGGAAACACCATATATTTT; CDR3aa: CASSEGGTGNTIYF
j_gene: TRBJ1-1; v_gene: TRBV20-1; len: 9; d_gene: .; abundance: .; CDR3nt: TGCAGTGCTAGCCCCGGGGGAACCTTT; CDR3aa: CSASPGGTF
j_gene: TRBJ1-2; v_gene: TRBV19; len: 12; d_gene: .; abundance: .; CDR3nt: TGTGCCAGTACCAACAGGAGCTATGGCTACACCTTC; CDR3aa: CASTNRSYGYTF
j_gene: TRBJ1-5; v_gene: TRBV6-1; len: 15; d_gene: .; abundance: .; CDR3nt: TGTGCCAGCAATATAAGGACCCGGAGCAATCAGCCCCAGCATTTT; CDR3aa: CASNIRTRSNQPQHF
j_gene: TRBJ2-5; v_gene: TRBV18; len: 16; d_gene: TRBD2; abundance: .; CDR3nt: TGTGCCAGCTCACCAAATCCTAGCGGGGGACAAGAGACCCAGTACTTC; CDR3aa: CASSPNPSGGQETQYF
j_gene: TRBJ1-2; v_gene: TRBV7-2; len: 16; d_gene: TRBD1; abundance: .; CDR3nt: TGTGCCAGCAGCCGGGGACAGGGGGCGCTCCACTATGGCTACACCTTC; CDR3aa: CASSRGQGALHYGYTF
j_gene: TRBJ2-7; v_gene: TRBV7-6; len: 13; d_gene: .; abundance: .; CDR3nt: TGTGCCAGCAGCTTGCGGGAATCCTACGAGCAGTACTTC; CDR3aa: CASSLRESYEQYF
j_gene: TRBJ2-1; v_gene: TRBV11-3; len: 15; d_gene: TRBD1; abundance: .; CDR3nt: TGTGCCAGCAGCTTAGATGGGACAGCAGACAATGAGCAGTTCTTC; CDR3aa: CASSLDGTADNEQFF
j_gene: TRBJ1-2; v_gene: TRBV25-1; len: 13; d_gene: TRBD1; abundance: .; CDR3nt: TGTGCCAGCAGTGAATCCTACAGGGGTGGCTACACCTTC; CDR3aa: CASSESYRGGYTF
j_gene: TRBJ2-2; v_gene: TRBV4-3; len: 14; d_gene: .; abundance: .; CDR3nt: TGCGCCAGCAGCCAAGTATCTCGGAACGGGGAGCTGTTTTTT; CDR3aa: CASSQVSRNGELFF
j_gene: TRBJ2-6; v_gene: TRBV29-1; len: 15; d_gene: .; abundance: .; CDR3nt: TGCAGCGTTTATGAAGGACTAAGTCGGGCCAACGTCCTGACTTTC; CDR3aa: CSVYEGLSRANVLTF
j_gene: TRBJ2-7; v_gene: TRBV15; len: 14; d_gene: .; abundance: .; CDR3nt: TGTGCCACCAGCAGAGGTAAGGGTACCTACGAGCAGTACTTC; CDR3aa: CATSRGKGTYEQYF
j_gene: TRBJ1-1; v_gene: TRBV6-4; len: 16; d_gene: TRBD1; abundance: .; CDR3nt: TGTGCCAGCAGTCGCACAGCGACAGGGTTTGGCACTGAAGCTTTCTTT; CDR3aa: CASSRTATGFGTEAFF
j_gene: TRBJ2-7; v_gene: TRBV5-1; len: 16; d_gene: .; abundance: .; CDR3nt: TGCGCCAGCAGCTCCGGGATTACAACCGTTGCCTACGAGCAGTACTTC; CDR3aa: CASSSGITTVAYEQYF
j_gene: TRBJ2-2; v_gene: TRBV11-3; len: 13; d_gene: .; abundance: .; CDR3nt: TGTGCCAGCAGCTTAGGAGGGCCCGGGGAGCTGTTTTTT; CDR3aa: CASSLGGPGELFF
j_gene: TRBJ1-5; v_gene: TRBV19; len: 14; d_gene: TRBD1; abundance: .; CDR3nt: TGTGCCAGTAGACTGGACAGGGCGGGTCAGCCCCAGCATTTT; CDR3aa: CASRLDRAGQPQHF
j_gene: TRBJ1-2; v_gene: TRBV9; len: 15; d_gene: TRBD1; abundance: .; CDR3nt: TGTGCCAGCAGCGTATTCTCGGGACAGGGGAGCGGCTACACCTTC; CDR3aa: CASSVFSGQGSGYTF